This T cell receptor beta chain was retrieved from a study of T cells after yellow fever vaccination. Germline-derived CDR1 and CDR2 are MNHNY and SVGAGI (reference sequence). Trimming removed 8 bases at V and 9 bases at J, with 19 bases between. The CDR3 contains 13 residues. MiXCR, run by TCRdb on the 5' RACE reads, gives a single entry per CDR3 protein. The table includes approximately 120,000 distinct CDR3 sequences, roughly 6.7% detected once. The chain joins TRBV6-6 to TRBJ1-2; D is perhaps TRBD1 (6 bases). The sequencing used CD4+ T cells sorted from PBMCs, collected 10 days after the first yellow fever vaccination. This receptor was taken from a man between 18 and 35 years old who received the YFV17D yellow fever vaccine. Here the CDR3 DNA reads TGTGCCAGCGGGGGCCTTGGGGTGTGGAGCTACACCTTC. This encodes CASGGLGVWSYTF.